This note documents a single T cell receptor beta chain sequence. This CDR3 comprises 12 residues. The ends were cut back, 2 bases at V and 4 bases at J, with 3 bases in the middle. Per germline, CDR1 LGHDT and CDR2 YNNKEL (reference sequence). In the study's own analysis: Reference gene primer amplification gave estimated nucleated cell counts. The assay was immunoSEQ multiplex PCR, and TCRdb's table has in-frame clones only and misses some. V, J and clone size reflect that table, while D and trimming were determined from the DNA. Of approximately 120,000 clones in the sample, around 83% were seen once. The record originates from a study of blood T cell repertoires in COVID-19. About the study: COVID-19 samples, acute and convalescent, were from the United States, Italy and Spain. The cDNA or gDNA used as material had been derived from T cells, B-cell-depleted T cells, or PBMCs.

This rearrangement joins TRBV3-1 (or the pseudogene TRBV3-2) to TRBJ1-3; D ambiguous. The source of this sequence is a man aged 60 to 75 with acute or convalescent COVID-19. Specimen: peripheral blood. This CDR3 reads CASSQQGNTIYF. The CDR3 bases are TGTGCCAGCAGCCAACAGGGAAACACCATATATTTT.